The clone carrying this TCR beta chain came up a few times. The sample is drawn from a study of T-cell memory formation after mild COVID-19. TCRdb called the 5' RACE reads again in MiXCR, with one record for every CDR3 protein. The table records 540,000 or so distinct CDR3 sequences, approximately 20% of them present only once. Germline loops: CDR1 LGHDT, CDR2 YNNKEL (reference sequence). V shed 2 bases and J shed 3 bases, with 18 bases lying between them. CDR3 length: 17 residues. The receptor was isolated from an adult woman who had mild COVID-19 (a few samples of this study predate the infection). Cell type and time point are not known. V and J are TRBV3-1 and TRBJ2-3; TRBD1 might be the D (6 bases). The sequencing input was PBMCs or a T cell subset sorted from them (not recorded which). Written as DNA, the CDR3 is TGTGCCAGCAGCCAACTTGGGACATCTCCCAATACAGATACGCAGTATTTT. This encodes CASSQLGTSPNTDTQYF.